This T cell receptor beta chain was recovered during a study of OX40 agonist ivuxolimab in advanced cancers. About the study: Patients were dosed intravenously with ivuxolimab at 0.01 to 10 mg/kg every 2 weeks. Three individuals attained partial responses, comprising one hepatocellular carcinoma case and two cutaneous melanoma cases. Study-level results: Expanded clones belonging to CD8+ T cells outnumbered, on average, those of CD4+.

The CDR3 sequence is 16 residues long. V trimming: 6 bases; J trimming: 6 bases; junction bases outside the gene matches: 17. CDR1 is WNHNN and CDR2 is SYGVQD in the germline V gene (reference sequence). With respect to this clone: What it binds is unknown.

This table comes from immunoSEQ multiplex PCR, and its TCRdb copy is limited to in-frame clones, with some not included. The sample comprises about 69,000 clones, approximately 89% of which are singletons, and less than 0.3% rests with the top ten. Researchers took blood at baseline, on cycle 4 day 1, and on cycle 7 day 1. The sequencing here drew on CD4+ or CD8+ T cells sorted from blood, taken in a trial of the OX40 agonist ivuxolimab. This chain uses TRBV10-1 with TRBJ2-7, with 7 bases aligning to TRBD1. This receptor was taken from an adult with an advanced solid tumor such as melanoma, head and neck, liver or kidney cancer. The CDR3 is CASRVLGTEAAREQYF. The CDR3 DNA sequence: TGCGCCAGCAGAGTACTAGGGACAGAGGCCGCTCGCGAGCAGTACTTC.